Included here is one TCR beta chain sequence, with context. What it recognizes is unknown. This entry is derived from a study of blood T cells in healthy people across ages. This CDR3 spans 11 amino acids. From germline, CDR1 is SQVTM and CDR2 ANQGSEA. Between the trimmed V and J ends, which lost 1 base and 6 bases, there was a span of 6 bases. Study-wide results and caveats: Donors of long life had a larger count of naive CD4+ cells and greater diversity than aged donors.

Alongside a J-beta primer mix, a sample-barcoded 5' primer served in a second PCR lasting about 7 to 11 cycles. TCRdb re-derived calls from the 5' RACE reads in MiXCR, one entry per CDR3 protein. The sample records 700,000 or so distinct CDR3 sequences, approximately 22% being singletons. The source is a man in his 70s in good health. V usage is TRBV29-1 and J usage is TRBJ1-2; D is unclear. The sample consisted of blood. The CDR3 DNA reads TGCAGCGTTGAAGGGGCCAATGGCTACACCTTC. Translation gives CSVEGANGYTF.